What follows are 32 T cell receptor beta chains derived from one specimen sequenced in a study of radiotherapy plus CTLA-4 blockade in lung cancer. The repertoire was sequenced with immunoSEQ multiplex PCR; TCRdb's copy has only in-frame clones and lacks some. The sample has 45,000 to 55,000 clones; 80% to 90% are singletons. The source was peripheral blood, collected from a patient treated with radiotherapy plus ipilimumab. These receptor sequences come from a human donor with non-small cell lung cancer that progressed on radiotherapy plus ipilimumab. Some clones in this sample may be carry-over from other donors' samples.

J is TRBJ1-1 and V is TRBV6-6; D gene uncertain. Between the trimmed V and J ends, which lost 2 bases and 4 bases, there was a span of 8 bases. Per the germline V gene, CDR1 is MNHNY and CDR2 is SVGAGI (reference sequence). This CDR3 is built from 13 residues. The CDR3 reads CASSYLEATEAFF. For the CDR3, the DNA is TGTGCCAGCAGTTACCTCGAGGCCACTGAAGCTTTCTTT.

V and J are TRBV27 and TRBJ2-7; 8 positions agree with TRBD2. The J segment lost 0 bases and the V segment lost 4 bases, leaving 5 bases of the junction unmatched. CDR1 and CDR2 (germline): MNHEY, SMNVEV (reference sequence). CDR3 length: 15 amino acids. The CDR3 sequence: CASSWGGRNSYEQYF. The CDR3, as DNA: TGTGCCAGCAGTTGGGGCGGGAGGAACTCCTACGAGCAGTACTTC.

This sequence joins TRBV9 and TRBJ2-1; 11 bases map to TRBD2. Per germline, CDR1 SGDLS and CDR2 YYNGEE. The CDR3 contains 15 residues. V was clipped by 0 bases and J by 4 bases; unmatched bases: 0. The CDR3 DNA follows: TGTGCCAGCAGCGTAGGGACTAGCGGGTACAATGAGCAGTTCTTC. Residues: CASSVGTSGYNEQFF.

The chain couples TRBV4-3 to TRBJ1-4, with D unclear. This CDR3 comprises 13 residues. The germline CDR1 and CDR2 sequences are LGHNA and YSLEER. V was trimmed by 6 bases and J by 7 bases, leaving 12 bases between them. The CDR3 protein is CASSHEGGEKLFF. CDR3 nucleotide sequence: TGCGCCAGCAGTCACGAGGGAGGTGAAAAACTGTTTTTT.

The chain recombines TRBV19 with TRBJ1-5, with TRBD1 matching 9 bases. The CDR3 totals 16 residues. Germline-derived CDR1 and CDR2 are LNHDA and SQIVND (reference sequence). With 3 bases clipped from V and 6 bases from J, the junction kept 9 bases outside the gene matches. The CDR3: CASSILSGQGSQPQHF. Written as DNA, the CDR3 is TGTGCCAGTAGTATCCTATCGGGACAGGGAAGTCAGCCCCAGCATTTT.

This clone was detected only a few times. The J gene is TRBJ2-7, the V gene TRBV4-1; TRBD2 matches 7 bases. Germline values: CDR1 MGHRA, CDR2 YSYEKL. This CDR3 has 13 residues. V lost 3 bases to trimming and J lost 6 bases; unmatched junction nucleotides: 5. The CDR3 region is CASSQPGEGEQYF. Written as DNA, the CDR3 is TGCGCCAGCAGCCAGCCCGGGGAGGGCGAGCAGTACTTC.

The CDR3 region is CASRATGVYSYEQYF. For the CDR3, the DNA is TGTGCCAGCAGGGCCACAGGGGTTTATTCCTACGAGCAGTACTTC. This sequence joins TRBV28 and TRBJ2-7; 7 positions agree with TRBD1. With V trimmed by 6 bases and J by 1 base, 9 bases remained unmatched. CDR1 and CDR2 from the germline V gene are MDHEN and SYDVKM. The CDR3 length is 15 residues.

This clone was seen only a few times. This CDR3 reads CSVIGSRAGNTIYF. Written as DNA, the CDR3 is TGCAGCGTCATAGGCTCACGGGCTGGAAACACCATATATTTT. The chain carries TRBV29-1 and TRBJ1-3; the D is unclear. Between the trimmed V and J ends, which lost 6 bases and 2 bases, there was a span of 14 bases. The CDR3 runs 14 residues. Per germline, CDR1 SQVTM and CDR2 ANQGSEA.

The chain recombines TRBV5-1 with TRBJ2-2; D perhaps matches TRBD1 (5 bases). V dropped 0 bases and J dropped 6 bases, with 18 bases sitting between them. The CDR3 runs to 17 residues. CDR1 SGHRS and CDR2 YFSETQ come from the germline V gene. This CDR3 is CASSLAPTAINAGELFF. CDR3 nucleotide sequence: TGCGCCAGCAGCTTGGCCCCGACAGCCATCAATGCCGGGGAGCTGTTTTTT.

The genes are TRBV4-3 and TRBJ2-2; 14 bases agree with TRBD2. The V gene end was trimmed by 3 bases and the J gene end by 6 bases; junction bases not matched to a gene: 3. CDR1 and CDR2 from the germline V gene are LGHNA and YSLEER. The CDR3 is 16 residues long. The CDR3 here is CASSQGLAGVSGELFF. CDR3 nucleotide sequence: TGCGCCAGCAGCCAGGGACTAGCGGGAGTTTCCGGGGAGCTGTTTTTT.

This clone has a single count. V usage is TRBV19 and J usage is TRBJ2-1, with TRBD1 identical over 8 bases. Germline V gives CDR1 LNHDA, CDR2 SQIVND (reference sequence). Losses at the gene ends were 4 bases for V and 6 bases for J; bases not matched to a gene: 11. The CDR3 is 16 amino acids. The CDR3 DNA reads TGTGCCAGTAGTAATCTCCGGGACAGGCGCCCCAATGAGCAGTTCTTC. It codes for CASSNLRDRRPNEQFF.

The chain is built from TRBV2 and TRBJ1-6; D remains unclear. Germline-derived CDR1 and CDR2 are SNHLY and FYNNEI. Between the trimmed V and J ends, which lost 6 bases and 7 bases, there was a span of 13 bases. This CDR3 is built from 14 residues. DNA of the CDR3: TGTGCCAGCAGCCGTACAATGGAGAATTCACCCCTCCACTTT. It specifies CASSRTMENSPLHF.

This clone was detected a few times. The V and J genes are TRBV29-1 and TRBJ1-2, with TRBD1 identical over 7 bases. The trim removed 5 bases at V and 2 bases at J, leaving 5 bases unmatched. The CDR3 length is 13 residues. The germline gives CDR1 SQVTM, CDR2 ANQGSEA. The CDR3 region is CSVLRTGNYGYTF. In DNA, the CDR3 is TGCAGCGTTTTACGGACAGGCAACTATGGCTACACCTTC. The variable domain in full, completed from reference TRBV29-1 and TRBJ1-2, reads SAVISQKPSRDICQRGTSLTIQCQVDSQVTMMFWYRQQPGQSLTLIATANQGSEATYESGFVIDKFPISRPNLTFSTLTVSNMSPEDSSIYLCSVLRTGNYGYTFGSGTRLTVV.

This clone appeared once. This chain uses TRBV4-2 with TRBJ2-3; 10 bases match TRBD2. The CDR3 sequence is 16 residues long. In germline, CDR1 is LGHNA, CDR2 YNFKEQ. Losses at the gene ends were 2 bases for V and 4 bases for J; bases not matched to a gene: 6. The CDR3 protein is CASSQPIAGGADTQYF. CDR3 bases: TGTGCCAGCAGCCAACCTATAGCGGGAGGTGCAGATACGCAGTATTTT.

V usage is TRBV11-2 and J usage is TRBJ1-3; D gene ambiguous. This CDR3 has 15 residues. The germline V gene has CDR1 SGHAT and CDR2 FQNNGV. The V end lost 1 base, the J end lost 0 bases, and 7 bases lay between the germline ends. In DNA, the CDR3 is TGTGCCAGCAGCTTAGGTCGCGGCTCTGGAAACACCATATATTTT. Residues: CASSLGRGSGNTIYF. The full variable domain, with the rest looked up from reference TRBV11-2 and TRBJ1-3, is EAGVAQSPRYKIIEKRQSVAFWCNPISGHATLYWYQQILGQGPKLLIQFQNNGVVDDSQLPKDRFSAERLKGVDSTLKIQPAKLEDSAVYLCASSLGRGSGNTIYFGEGSWLTVV.

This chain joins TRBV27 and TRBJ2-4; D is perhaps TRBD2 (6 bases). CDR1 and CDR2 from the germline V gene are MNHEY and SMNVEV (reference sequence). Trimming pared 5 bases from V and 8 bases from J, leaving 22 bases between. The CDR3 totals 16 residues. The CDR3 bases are TGTGCCAGCAGTGGCGGGGCGGGAAGGCAATGGGACATTCAGTACTTC. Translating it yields CASSGGAGRQWDIQYF.

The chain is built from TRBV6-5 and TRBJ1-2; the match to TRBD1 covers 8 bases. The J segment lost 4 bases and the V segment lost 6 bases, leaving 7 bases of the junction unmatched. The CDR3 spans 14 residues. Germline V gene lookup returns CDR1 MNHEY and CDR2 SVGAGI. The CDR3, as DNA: TGTGCCAGCAGCCCCCGACAGGGGCCCTATGGCTACACCTTC. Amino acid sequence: CASSPRQGPYGYTF.

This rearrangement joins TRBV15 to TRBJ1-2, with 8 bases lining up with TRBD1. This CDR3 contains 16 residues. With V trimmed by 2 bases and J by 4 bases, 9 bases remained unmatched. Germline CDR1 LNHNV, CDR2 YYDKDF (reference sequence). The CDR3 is CATSRTPQGAGYGYTF. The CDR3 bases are TGTGCCACCAGCAGAACGCCCCAGGGGGCCGGCTATGGCTACACCTTC.

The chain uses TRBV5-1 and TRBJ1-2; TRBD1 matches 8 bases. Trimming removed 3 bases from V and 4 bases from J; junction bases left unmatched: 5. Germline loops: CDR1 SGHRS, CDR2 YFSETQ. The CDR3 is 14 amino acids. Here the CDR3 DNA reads TGCGCCAGCAGCTGGGGGACAGGAGGCTATGGCTACACCTTC. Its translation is CASSWGTGGYGYTF.

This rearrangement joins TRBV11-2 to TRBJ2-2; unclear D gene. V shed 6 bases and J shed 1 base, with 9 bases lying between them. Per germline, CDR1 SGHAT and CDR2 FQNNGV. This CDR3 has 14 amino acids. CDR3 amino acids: CASSRTENTGELFF. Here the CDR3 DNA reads TGTGCCAGCAGTCGTACAGAGAACACCGGGGAGCTGTTTTTT. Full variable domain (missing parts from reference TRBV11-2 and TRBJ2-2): EAGVAQSPRYKIIEKRQSVAFWCNPISGHATLYWYQQILGQGPKLLIQFQNNGVVDDSQLPKDRFSAERLKGVDSTLKIQPAKLEDSAVYLCASSRTENTGELFFGEGSRLTVL.

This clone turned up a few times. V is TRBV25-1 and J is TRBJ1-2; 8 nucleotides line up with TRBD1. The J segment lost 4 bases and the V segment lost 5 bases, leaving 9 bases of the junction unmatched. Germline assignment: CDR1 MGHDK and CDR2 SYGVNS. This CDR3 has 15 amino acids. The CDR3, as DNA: TGTGCCAGCAGTTACGCAGGGACAGGCGGCTATGGCTACACCTTC. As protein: CASSYAGTGGYGYTF.

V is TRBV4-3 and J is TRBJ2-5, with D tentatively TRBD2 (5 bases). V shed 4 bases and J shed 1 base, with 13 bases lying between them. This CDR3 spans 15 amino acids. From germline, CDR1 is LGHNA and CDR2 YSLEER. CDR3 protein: CASSLRGFRQETQYF. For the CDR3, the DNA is TGCGCCAGCAGCCTACGGGGTTTTCGCCAAGAGACCCAGTACTTC.

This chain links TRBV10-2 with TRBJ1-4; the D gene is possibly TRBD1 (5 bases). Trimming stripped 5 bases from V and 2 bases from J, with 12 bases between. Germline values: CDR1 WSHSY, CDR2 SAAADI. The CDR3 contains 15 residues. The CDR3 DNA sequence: TGCGCCAGCAGTCGCACGAAGGGGACTAATGAAAAACTGTTTTTT. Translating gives CASSRTKGTNEKLFF.

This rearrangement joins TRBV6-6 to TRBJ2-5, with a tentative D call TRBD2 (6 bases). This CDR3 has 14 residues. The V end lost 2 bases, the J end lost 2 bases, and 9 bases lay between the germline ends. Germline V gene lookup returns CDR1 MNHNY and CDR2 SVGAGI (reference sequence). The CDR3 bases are TGTGCCAGCAGTTACGGGACTCGACAAGAGACCCAGTACTTC. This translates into CASSYGTRQETQYF.

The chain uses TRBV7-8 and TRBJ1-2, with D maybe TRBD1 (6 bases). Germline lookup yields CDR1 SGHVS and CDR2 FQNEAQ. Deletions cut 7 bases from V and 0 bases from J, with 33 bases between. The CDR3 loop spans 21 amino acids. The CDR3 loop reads CASNRVSLFRSETRTNYGYTF. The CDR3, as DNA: TGTGCCAGCAACAGGGTAAGTTTATTCCGTTCCGAAACAAGAACTAACTATGGCTACACCTTC.

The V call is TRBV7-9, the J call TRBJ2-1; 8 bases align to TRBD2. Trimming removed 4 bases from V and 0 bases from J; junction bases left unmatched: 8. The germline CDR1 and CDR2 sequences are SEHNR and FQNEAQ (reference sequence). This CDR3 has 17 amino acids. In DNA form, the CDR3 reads TGTGCCAGCAGCTCCACGCCGACTAGCGACTCCTACAATGAGCAGTTCTTC. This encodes CASSSTPTSDSYNEQFF.

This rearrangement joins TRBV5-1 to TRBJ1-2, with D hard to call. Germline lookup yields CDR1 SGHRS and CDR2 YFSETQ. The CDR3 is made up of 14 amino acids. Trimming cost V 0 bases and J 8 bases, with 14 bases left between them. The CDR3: CASSLDSPSMGYTF. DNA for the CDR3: TGCGCCAGCAGCTTGGATTCACCTTCTATGGGCTACACCTTC.

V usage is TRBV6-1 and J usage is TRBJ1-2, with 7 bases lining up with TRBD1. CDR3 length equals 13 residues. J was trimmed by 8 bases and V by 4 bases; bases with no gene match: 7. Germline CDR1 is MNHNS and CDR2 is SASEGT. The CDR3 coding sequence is TGTGCCAGCAGTGTCGGGACAGCCGCCGGCTACACCTTC. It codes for CASSVGTAAGYTF.

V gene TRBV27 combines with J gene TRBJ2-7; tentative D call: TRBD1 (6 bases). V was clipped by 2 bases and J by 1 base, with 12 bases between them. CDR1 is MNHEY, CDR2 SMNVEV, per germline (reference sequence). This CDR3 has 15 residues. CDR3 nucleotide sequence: TGTGCCAGCAGTTTAAAAGGGGGTTATTCCTACGAGCAGTACTTC. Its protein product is CASSLKGGYSYEQYF.

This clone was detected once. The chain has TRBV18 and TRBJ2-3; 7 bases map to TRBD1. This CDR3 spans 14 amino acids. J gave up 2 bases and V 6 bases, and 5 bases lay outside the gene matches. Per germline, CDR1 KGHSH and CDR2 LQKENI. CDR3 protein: CASSLGQITDTQYF. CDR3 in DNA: TGTGCCAGCTCCCTGGGACAGATCACAGATACGCAGTATTTT.

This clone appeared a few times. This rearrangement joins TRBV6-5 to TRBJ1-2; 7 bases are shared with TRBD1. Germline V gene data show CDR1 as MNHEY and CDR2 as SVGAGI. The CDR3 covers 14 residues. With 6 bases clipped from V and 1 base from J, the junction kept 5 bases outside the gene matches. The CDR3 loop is CASRKQGYNYGYTF. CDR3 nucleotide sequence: TGTGCCAGCAGAAAACAGGGGTATAACTATGGCTACACCTTC.

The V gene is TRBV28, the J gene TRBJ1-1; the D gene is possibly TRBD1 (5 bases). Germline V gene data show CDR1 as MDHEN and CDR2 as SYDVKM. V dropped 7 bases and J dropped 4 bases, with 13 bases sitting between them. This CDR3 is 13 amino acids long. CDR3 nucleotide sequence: TGTGCCAGCATTTATCAGGGAATCACTGAAGCTTTCTTT. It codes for CASIYQGITEAFF.